This T cell receptor (beta chain) was found in a study of blood T cell repertoires in COVID-19 (dated by TCRdb to the early 2020s). The study in broad terms: Collaborator samples came from the United States, Italy and Spain and covered acute and convalescent phases of COVID-19. Where HLA class I and class II types were available, the types were taken from metadata supplied by the sample provider, not from assay-based typing. The prospective study material was composed of cDNA or gDNA derived from T cells, B-cell-depleted T cells, or PBMCs. Deeply sampled blood TCRbeta repertoires from subjects exposed to, actively infected with, or recovered from COVID-19 were included in the dataset. A de-identified subject ID, COVID-19 status, age in years and sex were almost always included in the sample metadata. The repertoires were made available in a free public database intended to serve as a resource for research on the immune response to SARS-CoV-2. The samples were drawn from the first 160 participants of the ongoing ImmuneRACE study and from under 1,500 subjects provided by 6 global collaborators. Summary of the overall study and its limitations: The amount of clinical and demographic metadata varied by source and participant and was provided uncurated.

Collaborating institutions collected whole blood in K2EDTA tubes following their own protocols. Collaborator samples were shipped for TCRbeta analysis as frozen whole blood, isolated PBMCs, or DNA extracted from either sample type. Taken from cysteine to phenylalanine, the CDR3 has 16 residues. The retained sequence is limited to the CDR3, 48 bases, with the frame set at the first base. The germline V gene specifies LGHNA as CDR1 and YNFKEQ as CDR2. The trim is 4 bases for V and 0 bases for J, with a gap of 14 bases between the germline ends. TCRbeta CDR3 regions were amplified from genomic DNA using the immunoSEQ Assay, a bias-controlled multiplex PCR. As for the authors' bioinformatics: The number of nucleated cells in each sample was estimated from the amplification of reference gene primers within the assay. To quantify the absolute abundance of each unique TCRbeta CDR3 rearrangement, sequence reads were collapsed and filtered. For each sample, productive Simpson clonality was calculated as the square root of Simpson's diversity index across productive rearrangements. Imported from immuneACCESS, the table was reduced by TCRdb to in-frame sequences with V and J called. These copies leave out some clones; in studies compared against another copy, an unresolved V gene accounts for under half, and the cause of the remainder is not known. The DNA gave D and trimming, while V, J and clone size come from that table. In all, the sample holds a few hundred thousand clones, and 70% to 90% of those were seen once. The ten largest make up approximately 5% of the sample.

As regards this clone: Its antigen specificity is not known. No per-base quality is available; no much larger clone lies one base away.

The sequence was collected from a man in his fifties or sixties with active or convalescent COVID-19. The sequence joins TRBV4-2 to TRBJ2-3, with the D gene too uncertain to name. Material for sequencing was peripheral blood. CDR3 reads: CASSLVPQPSTDTQYF. Read as DNA, the sequence is TGTGCCAGCAGCCTAGTACCGCAACCTAGCACAGATACGCAGTATTTT.